Sequencing of this TCR beta chain was carried out in a study of blood T cell repertoires in COVID-19. The wider study: The origin of the acute and convalescent COVID-19 samples was the United States, Italy and Spain.

This table comes from immunoSEQ multiplex PCR, and its TCRdb copy is limited to in-frame clones, with some not included. The sample yields about 160,000 clones, about four fifths seen once. With 5 bases removed from V and 0 bases from J, the gap between germline ends came to 17 bases. The CDR3 is 17 amino acids. Germline V CDR1 and CDR2: SGHVS, FQNEAQ. This sequence originates from a man between 60 and 75 years old who had recovered from COVID-19. The material sequenced was PBMCs or T cells enriched from blood (not recorded which). J is TRBJ1-3 and V is TRBV7-8, with D unresolved. CDR3 DNA sequence: TGTGCCAGCAGCACACCCTTTGGGAGACACTCTGGAAACACCATATATTTT. Translated: CASSTPFGRHSGNTIYF.